This paragraph reports one T cell receptor (beta chain). This specimen comes from a study of regulatory and conventional T cells in RAG deficiency. Conventional CD4+ T cells were sorted from blood as CD25-low CD127-high cells. Generated by immunoSEQ multiplex PCR, the TCRdb table keeps only in-frame clones and is missing some. The table shows roughly 34,000 clones, with 76% occurring only once. This sample also belongs to another study, concerning regulatory T cells. As that study records: Amplification used 52 TRBV primers and 13 TRBJ primers.

The receptor was derived from a human donor in good health. The specimen was CD4+ effector T cells sorted from blood.

Written as DNA, the CDR3 is TGCGCCAGCAATCGTATAGGAGAGATGAACACTGAAGCTTTCTTT. Translation gives CASNRIGEMNTEAFF. V and J are TRBV5-1 and TRBJ1-1; D is unresolved. V lost 6 bases and J 0 bases, leaving 15 bases between the germline ends. The length of the CDR3 is 15 residues. Germline values: CDR1 SGHRS, CDR2 YFSETQ.